Presented here are 28 T cell receptor beta chains from one specimen sequenced in a study of cytomegalovirus exposure and HLA in healthy donors. PCR employed 60 Vbeta and 13 Jbeta primers. Clones were sequenced by immunoSEQ multiplex PCR, and TCRdb holds only the in-frame ones, with some missing. This sample has 90,000 to 120,000 clones, with 60% to 80% found just once. Sequenced sample: PBMCs. These TCRs come from a man aged 18 to 29 in good health and CMV-seronegative.

The chain has TRBV19 and TRBJ1-2, with 10 bases lining up with TRBD1. The germline gives CDR1 LNHDA, CDR2 SQIVND (reference sequence). V shed 5 bases and J 6 bases; nucleotides not matched to a gene: 9. The length of the CDR3 is 15 residues. The CDR3 here is CASSPQGDRGHGYTF. Here the CDR3 DNA reads TGTGCCAGTAGTCCCCAGGGGGACAGGGGCCATGGCTACACCTTC. The variable domain in full, completed from reference TRBV19 and TRBJ1-2, reads DGGITQSPKYLFRKEGQNVTLSCEQNLNHDAMYWYRQDPGQGLRLIYYSQIVNDFQKGDIAEGYSVSREKKESFPLTVTSAQKNPTAFYLCASSPQGDRGHGYTFGSGTRLTVV.

This chain uses TRBV7-8 with TRBJ2-1; 15 bases are shared with TRBD2. The V segment lost 6 bases and the J segment 9 bases; nucleotides outside the gene matches: 6. There are 15 residues in the CDR3. Germline V gene lookup returns CDR1 SGHVS and CDR2 FQNEAQ. The CDR3: CASRRTSGGGSEQFF. The CDR3 nucleotides are TGTGCCAGCAGGCGGACTAGCGGGGGGGGAAGTGAGCAGTTCTTC.

The chain employs TRBV9 and TRBJ1-4; D may be TRBD1 (5 bases). This CDR3 comprises 14 residues. V shed 2 bases and J shed 6 bases, with 11 bases lying between them. Germline CDR1 is SGDLS and CDR2 is YYNGEE. The CDR3 sequence: CASSVALGDEKLFF. Written as DNA, the CDR3 is TGTGCCAGCAGCGTGGCTTTAGGGGATGAAAAACTGTTTTTT.

V and J are TRBV6-6 and TRBJ2-1; D ambiguous. Germline assignment: CDR1 MNHNY and CDR2 SVGAGI (reference sequence). V gave up 4 bases and J gave up 7 bases, with 8 bases separating them. This CDR3 comprises 12 residues. The CDR3 region is CASSLALNEQFF. CDR3 sequence (DNA): TGTGCCAGCAGTTTGGCCTTGAATGAGCAGTTCTTC.

The V gene is TRBV5-1, the J gene TRBJ2-3; D perhaps matches TRBD1 (7 bases). There are 15 residues in the CDR3. The germline CDR1 and CDR2 sequences are SGHRS and YFSETQ. Trimming removed 4 bases from V and 6 bases from J, with 18 bases in between. This chain's CDR3 is CASSRTRDSPDTQYF. The CDR3 region has the DNA TGCGCCAGCAGCCGAACGCGGGACAGTCCCGATACGCAGTATTTT.

This clone was seen only once. The V and J genes are TRBV27 and TRBJ1-5; tentative D call: TRBD1 (5 bases). From germline, CDR1 is MNHEY and CDR2 SMNVEV (reference sequence). This CDR3 is built from 14 residues. The V end was cut by 3 bases, the J end by 7 bases, with 13 bases between. The CDR3 DNA reads as TGTGCCAGCAGTTTGAGTCAGGGCGGCCAGCCCCAGCATTTT. Translated, it gives CASSLSQGGQPQHF.

V is TRBV13 and J is TRBJ1-6; D is ambiguous. V was cut by 5 bases and J by 7 bases, with 15 bases left in between. Looked up from germline, CDR1 is PRHDT and CDR2 is FYEKMQ (reference sequence). The CDR3 contains 15 residues. The chain's CDR3 is CASSPGFGENSPLHF. CDR3 nucleotides: TGTGCCAGCAGCCCTGGGTTCGGGGAGAATTCACCCCTCCACTTT.

The rearrangement links TRBV7-3 to TRBJ2-2; 10 bases are shared with TRBD1. The CDR3 extends over 15 amino acids. V was pared by 5 bases and J by 4 bases, with 4 bases of the junction left unmatched. In germline, CDR1 is SGHTA, CDR2 FQGTGA. CDR3 DNA sequence: TGTGCCAGCAGCCCTAGGACAGGGGGCACCGGGGAGCTGTTTTTT. As protein: CASSPRTGGTGELFF.

The chain uses TRBV4-2 and TRBJ2-7; TRBD1 agrees at 9 bases. This CDR3 region has 16 residues. V lost 4 bases and J lost 6; bases outside the gene matches: 13. Germline lookup yields CDR1 LGHNA and CDR2 YNFKEQ. CDR3 DNA: TGTGCCAGCAGCCGGGAAGGGAGGACAGGGGTGGCCGAGCAGTACTTC. It codes for CASSREGRTGVAEQYF.

The V gene is TRBV7-2, the J gene TRBJ2-3; the D gene is possibly TRBD1 (6 bases). There are 14 residues in the CDR3. Germline V CDR1 and CDR2: SGHTA, FQGNSA. Trimming cost V 6 bases and J 6 bases, with 16 bases left between them. In nucleotides, the CDR3 is TGTGCCAGCAGTAGGGGGTTGGGCCCGGATACGCAGTATTTT. Its translation: CASSRGLGPDTQYF.

V and J are TRBV9 and TRBJ2-3; TRBD2 matches at 10 bases. V trimming: 2 bases; J trimming: 3 bases; junction bases outside the gene matches: 9. CDR1 is SGDLS, CDR2 YYNGEE, per germline. This CDR3 is 17 amino acids long. CDR3 in amino acids: CASSVYPLAGSTDTQYF. The CDR3 region has the DNA TGTGCCAGCAGCGTCTATCCACTAGCGGGGTCGACAGATACGCAGTATTTT.

This sequence joins TRBV27 and TRBJ1-3; D is possibly TRBD1 (5 bases). Germline values: CDR1 MNHEY, CDR2 SMNVEV (reference sequence). This CDR3 has 15 amino acids. Trimming left V 3 bases short and J 0 bases short, with 9 bases between. CDR3 coding DNA: TGTGCCAGCAGTTTCCAGGGCAACTCTGGAAACACCATATATTTT. Protein sequence: CASSFQGNSGNTIYF.

The chain uses TRBV5-4 and TRBJ1-2; a possible D gene is TRBD1 (6 bases). The CDR3 sequence is 14 residues long. The V gene's germline CDR1 is SGHNT and CDR2 YYREEE (reference sequence). Trimming shortened V by 4 bases and J by 5 bases, and 15 bases separated the two germline ends. CDR3 sequence (DNA): TGTGCCAGCAGCAACCCAGGGGAGCGGTATGGCTACACCTTC. This codes for CASSNPGERYGYTF.

CDR3 protein: CASSVTDSGNTIYF. The CDR3 bases are TGTGCCAGCTCGGTTACAGACTCTGGAAACACCATATATTTT. The chain recombines TRBV9 with TRBJ1-3; D is unclear. The CDR3 has 14 amino acids. The V gene's germline CDR1 is SGDLS and CDR2 YYNGEE. V was shortened by 7 bases and J by 0 bases, with 11 bases between the two germline ends.

The V gene is TRBV9, the J gene TRBJ2-3, with 13 bases that match TRBD2. The germline V gene encodes CDR1 SGDLS and CDR2 YYNGEE. Trimming took 3 bases from V and 6 from J; bases not matched to a gene: 1. The CDR3 length is 14 residues. CDR3 DNA: TGTGCCAGCAGCGCGACTAGCGGGGGGGATACGCAGTATTTT. This translates into CASSATSGGDTQYF. The variable domain in full, completed from reference TRBV9 and TRBJ2-3, reads DSGVTQTPKHLITATGQRVTLRCSPRSGDLSVYWYQQSLDQGLQFLIQYYNGEERAKGNILERFSAQQFPDLHSELNLSSLELGDSALYFCASSATSGGDTQYFGPGTRLTVL.

This chain joins TRBV7-6 and TRBJ2-1, with D tentatively TRBD1 (6 bases). This CDR3 contains 16 residues. Germline values: CDR1 SGHVS, CDR2 FNYEAQ. Trimming pared 1 base from V and 1 base from J, leaving 11 bases between. CDR3 amino acids: CASSLVPQGSYNEQFF. CDR3 sequence (DNA): TGTGCCAGCAGCTTAGTTCCGCAGGGGTCCTACAATGAGCAGTTCTTC.

This clone was detected only once. This rearrangement joins TRBV19 to TRBJ1-5; TRBD1 matches 7 bases. CDR3 size: 14 residues. Germline V CDR1 and CDR2: LNHDA, SQIVND (reference sequence). With V trimmed by 8 bases and J by 6 bases, 10 bases remained unmatched. CDR3 bases: TGTGCCAGTGGGGCCGGACAGGTTTTTCAGCCCCAGCATTTT. Encoded protein: CASGAGQVFQPQHF.

The chain combines TRBV7-6 with TRBJ2-7, with a tentative D call TRBD2 (5 bases). Trimming shortened V by 5 bases and J by 3 bases, and 11 bases separated the two germline ends. This CDR3 has 13 residues. In germline, CDR1 is SGHVS, CDR2 FNYEAQ. The CDR3 reads CASSRTDLYEQYF. The CDR3 DNA sequence: TGTGCCAGCAGCCGGACTGACCTCTACGAGCAGTACTTC.

The genes are TRBV14 and TRBJ2-7; D might be TRBD1 (6 bases). V was cut by 1 base and J by 0 bases, with 16 bases left in between. This CDR3 has 17 residues. Germline assignment: CDR1 SGHDN and CDR2 FVKESK. In DNA form, the CDR3 reads TGTGCCAGCAGCCAAGTGGCAGGGGTGTTTTCCTCCTACGAGCAGTACTTC. Its translation is CASSQVAGVFSSYEQYF.

The J gene is TRBJ2-5, the V gene TRBV5-4; TRBD2 agrees at 7 bases. The V gene's germline CDR1 is SGHNT and CDR2 YYREEE (reference sequence). The CDR3 length is 14 residues. Trimming at V came to 5 bases and at J to 2 bases, leaving 6 bases not matched to a gene. The CDR3 loop reads CASRTLGGQETQYF. CDR3 in DNA: TGTGCCAGCAGGACCTTGGGGGGGCAAGAGACCCAGTACTTC. The complete variable domain, with remaining parts taken from reference TRBV5-4 and TRBJ2-5, reads ETGVTQSPTHLIKTRGQQVTLRCSSQSGHNTVSWYQQALGQGPQFIFQYYREEENGRGNFPPRFSGLQFPNYSSELNVNALELDDSALYLCASRTLGGQETQYFGPGTRLLVL.

The chain employs TRBV6-7 and TRBJ1-6, with no clear D. TRBV6-7 has ORF status, its function being uncertain. The V gene lost 0 bases and the J gene lost 5 bases, with 11 bases spanning the gap. CDR3 length equals 16 residues. CDR3 amino acids: CASSYSTGKDNSPLHF. The CDR3 nucleotides are TGTGCCAGCAGTTACTCGACGGGGAAAGATAATTCACCCCTCCACTTT.

This clone was seen only once. The rearrangement joins TRBV2 to TRBJ1-6; perhaps TRBD1 as D (6 bases). V lost 8 bases and J 7 bases, leaving 15 bases between the germline ends. The CDR3 spans 14 residues. The V gene's germline CDR1 is SNHLY and CDR2 FYNNEI. The CDR3 reads CASQEGGNNSPLHF. In DNA, the CDR3 is TGTGCCAGCCAGGAGGGGGGGAACAATTCACCCCTCCACTTT.

This clone was detected once. The V and J genes are TRBV11-2 and TRBJ2-7; 9 bases are shared with TRBD2. With V trimmed by 1 base and J by 1 base, 2 bases remained unmatched. Germline assignment: CDR1 SGHAT and CDR2 FQNNGV. The CDR3 covers 15 residues. In DNA, the CDR3 is TGTGCCAGCAGCTTAGGAGCGGGGGGATCCTACGAGCAGTACTTC. As protein: CASSLGAGGSYEQYF.

The chain carries TRBV7-6 and TRBJ2-7; weak D call: TRBD2 (6 bases). The CDR3 covers 15 residues. Deletions cut 4 bases from V and 0 bases from J, with 13 bases between. Germline lookup yields CDR1 SGHVS and CDR2 FNYEAQ. CDR3 residues: CASSSDQGLSYEQYF. The DNA of the CDR3 is TGTGCCAGCAGCTCCGACCAGGGACTCTCCTACGAGCAGTACTTC.

This clone came up a few times. This rearrangement joins TRBV6-5 to TRBJ1-2; TRBD1 matches at 8 bases. V lost 5 bases, J lost 1 base, and 3 bases stayed unmatched. Germline assignment: CDR1 MNHEY and CDR2 SVGAGI. The CDR3 is made up of 14 amino acids. In DNA form, the CDR3 reads TGTGCCAGCAGTCTTGGACAGGGTAACTATGGCTACACCTTC. It codes for CASSLGQGNYGYTF.

J is TRBJ1-6 and V is TRBV5-5; TRBD1 aligns across 8 bases. Unmatched junction bases numbered 6, after V lost 0 bases and J lost 10 bases. Germline assignment: CDR1 SGHKS and CDR2 YYEKEE (reference sequence). This CDR3 has 15 residues. The chain's CDR3 is CASSLVATGESPLHF. CDR3 coding DNA: TGTGCCAGCAGCTTGGTCGCGACAGGGGAATCACCCCTCCACTTT.

The chain links TRBV27 to TRBJ2-4, with TRBD1 as a possible D gene (8 bases). Germline CDR1 is MNHEY and CDR2 is SMNVEV (reference sequence). Trimming pared 3 bases from V and 6 bases from J, leaving 15 bases between. The CDR3 spans 15 residues. Here the CDR3 DNA reads TGTGCCAGCAGTTTGAACAGGGGGGGGTTAAACATTCAGTACTTC. Its protein product is CASSLNRGGLNIQYF.

This chain links TRBV28 with TRBJ1-1; 12 bases are shared with TRBD1. CDR1 is MDHEN and CDR2 is SYDVKM in the germline V gene. V dropped 0 bases and J dropped 1; count of bases not matched to a gene: 3. The CDR3 sequence is 17 residues long. For the CDR3, the DNA is TGTGCCAGCAGTTTATGGGGACAGGGGGCGAAGAACACTGAAGCTTTCTTT. It codes for CASSLWGQGAKNTEAFF.